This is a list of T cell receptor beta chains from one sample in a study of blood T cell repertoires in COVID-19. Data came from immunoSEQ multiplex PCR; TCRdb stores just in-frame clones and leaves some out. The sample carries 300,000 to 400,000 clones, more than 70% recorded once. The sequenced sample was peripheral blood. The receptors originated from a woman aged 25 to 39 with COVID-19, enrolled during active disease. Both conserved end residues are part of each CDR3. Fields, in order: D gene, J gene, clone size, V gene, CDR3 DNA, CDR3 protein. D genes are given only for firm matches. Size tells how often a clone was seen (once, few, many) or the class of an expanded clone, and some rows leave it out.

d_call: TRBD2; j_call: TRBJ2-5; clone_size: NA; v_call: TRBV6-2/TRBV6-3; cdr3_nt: TGTGCCAGCAGTTACTCTCCAACCGGGACTAGCGGGAGGGCCCGGGGGGAGACCCAGTACTTC; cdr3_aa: CASSYSPTGTSGRARGETQYF
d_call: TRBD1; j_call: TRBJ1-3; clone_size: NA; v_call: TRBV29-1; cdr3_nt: TGCAGCGTAGTTTACAGGGGGTCGGATGGAAACACCATATATTTT; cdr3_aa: CSVVYRGSDGNTIYF
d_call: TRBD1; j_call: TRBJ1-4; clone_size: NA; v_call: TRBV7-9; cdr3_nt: TGTGCCAGCAGCCCCCGGGACAGGGGAATGGGAAAACTGTTTTTT; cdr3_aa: CASSPRDRGMGKLFF
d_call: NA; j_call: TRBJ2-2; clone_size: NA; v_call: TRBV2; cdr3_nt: TGTGCCAGAGAGGGGGAAGGGTTGAACACCGGGGAGCTGTTTTTT; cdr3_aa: CAREGEGLNTGELFF
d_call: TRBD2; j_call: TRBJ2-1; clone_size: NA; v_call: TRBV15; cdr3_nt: TGTGCCACCAGCAGAGCGACTAGCGGGAAAAATGAGCAGTTCTTC; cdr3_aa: CATSRATSGKNEQFF
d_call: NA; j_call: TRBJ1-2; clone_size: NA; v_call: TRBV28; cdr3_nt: TGTGCCAGCACCTCAGGGCGCTATGGCTACACCTTC; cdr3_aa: CASTSGRYGYTF
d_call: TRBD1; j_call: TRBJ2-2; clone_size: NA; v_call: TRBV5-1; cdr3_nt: TGCGCCAGCAGCTTGGGGGGCCCGGGACAGGGGGCGAACACCGGGGAGCTGTTTTTT; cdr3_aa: CASSLGGPGQGANTGELFF
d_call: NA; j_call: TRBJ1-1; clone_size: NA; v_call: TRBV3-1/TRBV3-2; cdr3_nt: TGTGCCAGCAGCTCCTCGGACAGGAACACTGAAGCTTTCTTT; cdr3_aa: CASSSSDRNTEAFF
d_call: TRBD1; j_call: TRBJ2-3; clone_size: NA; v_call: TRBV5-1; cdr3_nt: TGCGCCAGCAGCTTTCTGAGACAGGGGGCCACAGATACGCAGTATTTT; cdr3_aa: CASSFLRQGATDTQYF
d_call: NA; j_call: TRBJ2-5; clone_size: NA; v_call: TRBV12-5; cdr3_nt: TGTGCTAGTGGTGCCGGCGGGGGCCCCGGGGAGAAAGAGACCCAGTACTTC; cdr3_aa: CASGAGGGPGEKETQYF
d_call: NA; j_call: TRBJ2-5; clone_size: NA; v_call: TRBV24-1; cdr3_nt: TGTGCCACCAGTGATGTGGAGGAGGAGACCCAGTACTTC; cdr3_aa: CATSDVEEETQYF
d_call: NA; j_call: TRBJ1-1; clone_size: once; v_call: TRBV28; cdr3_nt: TGTGCCAGCAGTTTTGCCAGTAAGTACACTGAAGCTTTCTTT; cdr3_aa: CASSFASKYTEAFF
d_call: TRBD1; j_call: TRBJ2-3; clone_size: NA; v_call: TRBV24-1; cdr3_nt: TGTGCCACCAGTGAAACAGGGGACACAGATACGCAGTATTTT; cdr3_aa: CATSETGDTDTQYF
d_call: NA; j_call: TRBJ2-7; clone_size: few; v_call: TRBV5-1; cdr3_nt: TGCGCCAGCAGCTTGGTTCGCTCCTACGAGCAGTACTTC; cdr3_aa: CASSLVRSYEQYF
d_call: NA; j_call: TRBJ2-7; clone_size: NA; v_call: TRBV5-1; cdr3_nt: TGCGCCAGTCGAGGGGGTTTCAGCTCCTACGAGCAGTACTTC; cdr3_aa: CASRGGFSSYEQYF
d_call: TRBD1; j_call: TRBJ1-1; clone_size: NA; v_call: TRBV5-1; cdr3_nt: TGCGCCAGCAGCCGCTCGACAAGGGGACAGGGCGAAGCTTTCTTT; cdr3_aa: CASSRSTRGQGEAFF
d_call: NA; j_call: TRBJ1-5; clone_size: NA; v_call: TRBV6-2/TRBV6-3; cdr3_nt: TGTGCCAGCAGTTACAATTCGGTCAATCAGCCCCAGCATTTT; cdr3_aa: CASSYNSVNQPQHF
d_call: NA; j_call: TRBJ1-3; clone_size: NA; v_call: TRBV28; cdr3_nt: TGTGCCAGCAGTTTAAGCATAGGGGGAGGGGGAAACACCATATATTTT; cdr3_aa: CASSLSIGGGGNTIYF
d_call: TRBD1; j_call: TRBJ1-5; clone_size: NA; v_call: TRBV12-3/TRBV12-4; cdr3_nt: TGTGCCAGCAGGGGACAGGGAAATCAGCCCCAGCATTTT; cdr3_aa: CASRGQGNQPQHF
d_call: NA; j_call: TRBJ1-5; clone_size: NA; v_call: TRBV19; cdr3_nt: TGTGCCAGTCTGGGCAGGGGCCAGCCCCAGCATTTT; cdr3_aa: CASLGRGQPQHF
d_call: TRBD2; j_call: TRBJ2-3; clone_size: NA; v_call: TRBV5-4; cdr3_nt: TGTGCCAGCAGCTTGGTACTAGCGGGGGGGCTTTACACAGATACGCAGTATTTT; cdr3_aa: CASSLVLAGGLYTDTQYF
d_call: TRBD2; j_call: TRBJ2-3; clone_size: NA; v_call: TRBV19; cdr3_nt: TGTGCCAGTAGTATAGCTAGCGGGGCCACAGATACGCAGTATTTT; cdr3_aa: CASSIASGATDTQYF
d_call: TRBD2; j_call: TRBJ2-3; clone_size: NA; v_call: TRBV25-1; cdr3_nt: TGTGCCAGCAGCGATAAGCGGGGGGATACGCAGTATTTT; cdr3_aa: CASSDKRGDTQYF
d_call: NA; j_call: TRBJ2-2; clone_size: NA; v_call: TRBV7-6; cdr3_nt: TGTGCCAGCAGCTTAAGGACAGCGAACACCGGGGAGCTGTTTTTT; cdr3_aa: CASSLRTANTGELFF
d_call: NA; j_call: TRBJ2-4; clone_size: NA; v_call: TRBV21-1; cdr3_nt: TGTGCCAGCAGCAAAGGAGCTAGCGGGGGGGCAGCCAAAAACATTCAGTACTTC; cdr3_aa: CASSKGASGGAAKNIQYF
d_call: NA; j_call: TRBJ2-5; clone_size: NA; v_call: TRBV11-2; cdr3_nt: TGTGCCAGCAGCTTAGATCGTATACAGGGGGGGCAAGAGACCCAGTACTTC; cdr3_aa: CASSLDRIQGGQETQYF